This paragraph reports one T cell receptor beta chain. The germline V and J ends were trimmed by 3 bases and 3 bases, with 11 bases remaining between them. In germline, CDR1 is WNHNN, CDR2 SYGVQD (reference sequence). CDR3 size: 15 residues. This sample is drawn from a study of blood T cell repertoires in COVID-19. Study information: The samples span acute and convalescent COVID-19 from the United States, Italy and Spain.

TCRdb keeps only in-frame clones here, not all; method: immunoSEQ multiplex PCR. The sample has 45,000 to 55,000 clones, 88% seen once. The genes are TRBV10-1 and TRBJ2-2; D is perhaps TRBD2 (6 bases). This receptor was obtained from a human donor in a cohort sampled during active COVID-19. Sequenced material: peripheral blood. The CDR3 reads CASSEGLADTGELFF. The DNA for the CDR3 is TGCGCCAGCAGTGAAGGATTAGCGGACACCGGGGAGCTGTTTTTT.